This T cell receptor (beta chain) was identified during a study of CD4 and CD8 cells across lung adenocarcinoma regions. Donors had localized lung adenocarcinoma, a non-small cell lung cancer. TCRdb reprocessed the PCR reads with MiXCR, giving one entry per CDR3 protein. The repertoire holds under 20,000 distinct CDR3 sequences, with about half as singletons. The germline V gene has CDR1 MNHEY and CDR2 SMNVEV (reference sequence). V shed 2 bases and J shed 3 bases, with 11 bases lying between them. The CDR3 consists of 15 residues. V is TRBV27 and J is TRBJ2-1, with a possible D match to TRBD1 (5 bases). The sequenced material came from CD8+ T cells from the center of a lung tumor. The receptor was isolated from a female donor with lung adenocarcinoma. The CD4 and CD8 labels of this study may be unreliable. The chain's CDR3 is CASSLGQGLYNEQFF. CDR3 in DNA: TGTGCCAGCAGTTTAGGGCAGGGCCTCTACAATGAGCAGTTCTTC.